This T cell receptor (beta chain) came from a study of shared clonotypes between healthy human individuals. Study-level points and caveats: Estimated clonotype richness was generally higher in naive than memory subsets. With few donors, the genetic and exposure-history diversity represented was limited. Investigators expected sequencing depth to affect clonotype sharing among donors.

Naive CD8 cells lacked CD45RO and underwent positive selection for CCR7, leaving out terminally differentiated effector memory CD45RA+ cells. Assay execution proceeded at the deep level. Some clones are missing from TCRdb's copy, which holds only in-frame ones; the method was immunoSEQ multiplex PCR. Among roughly 600,000 clones, 95% to 98% were seen once, and the ten largest hold 0.3%. Per the germline V gene, CDR1 is MDHEN and CDR2 is SYDVKM. V was clipped by 6 bases and J by 4 bases; unmatched bases: 4. This CDR3 region has 14 residues. Note on this clone: The antigen is unknown.

This sequence joins TRBV28 and TRBJ2-1; 9 bases fit TRBD2. Sequenced: naive CD8+ T cells sorted from blood. This clonotype was sampled from a man in his thirties or forties in good health. CDR3 region: CASRTSGGYNEQFF. The CDR3 DNA is TGTGCCAGCAGGACCAGCGGGGGGTACAATGAGCAGTTCTTC.